This is a list of T cell receptor beta chains from one sample in a study of blood T cell repertoires in COVID-19. Generated by immunoSEQ multiplex PCR, the TCRdb table keeps only in-frame clones and is missing some. This repertoire shows about 100,000 clones, about four fifths found once; its top ten account for 2.5% to 4%. What was sequenced was peripheral blood. Receptors were obtained from a woman of 80 years or more with active or convalescent COVID-19. The CDR3 runs from the conserved cysteine through the conserved F or W. The D gene is left open where the match is weak. Rows may omit the clone size; those that give it use once, few, many or a size class.

D	V	J	size	DNA	CDR3
.	TRBV29-1	TRBJ1-1	.	TGCAGCGTCCCTCCAGGGGAGGGAACTGAAGCTTTCTTT	CSVPPGEGTEAFF
TRBD1	TRBV27	TRBJ1-4	.	TGTGCCAGCAGTTTTGGACAGGGGAAAGGTTCTAATGAAAAACTGTTTTTT	CASSFGQGKGSNEKLFF
.	TRBV7-2	TRBJ1-2	few	TGTGCCAGCAGCTTAGTAGCAGGGGACTATGGCTACACCTTC	CASSLVAGDYGYTF
.	TRBV27	TRBJ1-6	.	TGTGCCAGCAGTTTCCCGGGCTCAAAAGGACTCTACCTCACACCCGATAATTCACCCCTCCACTTT	CASSFPGSKGLYLTPDNSPLHF
TRBD1	TRBV14	TRBJ2-6	.	TGTGCCAGCAGCCCCTGGACAGGGGGCTGGGGGGCCAACGTCCTGACTTTC	CASSPWTGGWGANVLTF
TRBD1	TRBV5-1	TRBJ1-6	.	TGCGCCAGCAAATACGAGACAGGGCACTCCTATAATTCACCCCTCCACTTT	CASKYETGHSYNSPLHF
.	TRBV15	TRBJ2-5	.	TGTGCCACCAGCAGAGCACCGGAGAACGAAGAGACCCAGTACTTC	CATSRAPENEETQYF
.	TRBV10-3	TRBJ1-2	.	TGTGCCATCAGTGAGTCCCCCAGGACATATGTTGGATCGAACTATGGCTACACCTTC	CAISESPRTYVGSNYGYTF
.	TRBV6-2/TRBV6-3	TRBJ2-3	.	TGTGCCAGCAGTGTCCTAGCTGAAAACACAGATACGCAGTATTTT	CASSVLAENTDTQYF
TRBD1	TRBV5-1	TRBJ1-3	.	TGCGCCAGCAGCTTACAACCAACCGGGACAGGGCGCTCTGGAAACACCATATATTTT	CASSLQPTGTGRSGNTIYF
.	TRBV6-5	TRBJ2-1	.	TGTGCCACAAAAACAGCATCGAGCTCCTACAATGAGCAGTTCTTC	CATKTASSSYNEQFF
TRBD2	TRBV9	TRBJ2-2	.	TGTGCCAGCAGCGCCGGACTAGCGCTCCTACCCGACACCGGGGAGCTGTTTTTT	CASSAGLALLPDTGELFF
.	TRBV7-3	TRBJ2-7	once	TGTGCCAGCAGCTTAAACCCAGGGTACGAGCAGTACTTC	CASSLNPGYEQYF
.	TRBV6-5	TRBJ1-2	once	TGTGCCAGCAGTTACAGAGGGCTCTATGGCTACACCTTC	CASSYRGLYGYTF
.	TRBV6-6	TRBJ2-7	once	TGTGCCAGCAGCCGACTTTGGGGGGATTACGAGCAGTACTTC	CASSRLWGDYEQYF
.	TRBV5-1	TRBJ1-1	.	TGCGCCAGCAGCGGATTGACAGGGAACACTGAAGCTTTCTTT	CASSGLTGNTEAFF
.	TRBV10-1	TRBJ2-2	medium-sized	TGCGCCACTCATGGGGGGTCGAACACCGGGGAGCTGTTTTTT	CATHGGSNTGELFF
TRBD2	TRBV10-2	TRBJ2-6	.	TGCGCCAGCAGTGAGCGTCAAGGGACTAGCGGGGGATACTCTGGGGCCAACGTCCTGACTTTC	CASSERQGTSGGYSGANVLTF
.	TRBV5-4	TRBJ2-7	.	TGTGCCAGCAGCTTGAAACAGGGTTTCTCCTACGAGCAGTACTTC	CASSLKQGFSYEQYF
.	TRBV29-1	TRBJ2-7	few	TGCAGCGTTGAAGCAACAAGGGGGAGTGAGCAGTACTTC	CSVEATRGSEQYF
TRBD2	TRBV19	TRBJ2-5	.	TGTGCCAGTAGAACTTCGGGTAGCGGGGCCCAAGGCAGGGAGACCCAGTACTTC	CASRTSGSGAQGRETQYF
TRBD1	TRBV7-8	TRBJ1-4	.	TGTGCCAGCAGTTCTCCCTACCGGGACAGGGTTGAAAAACTGTTTTTT	CASSSPYRDRVEKLFF
TRBD2	TRBV5-1	TRBJ2-5	.	TGCGCCAGCAGCTTAGGGACTAGCGGGCAAGAGACCCAGTACTTC	CASSLGTSGQETQYF
.	TRBV28	TRBJ2-5	many	TGTGCCAGCAGTTTATCTTTGGACGGGGTGGAGACCCAGTACTTC	CASSLSLDGVETQYF
TRBD1	TRBV6-5	TRBJ2-5	few	TGTGCCAGCAGGGGGACAGCGAATCAAGAGACCCAGTACTTC	CASRGTANQETQYF
TRBD2	TRBV18	TRBJ2-5	.	TGTGCCAGCTCACCACGACTAGCGGGAGTGGGGGATGAGACCCAGTACTTC	CASSPRLAGVGDETQYF
.	TRBV10-3	TRBJ1-2	.	TGTGCCATTTCCCACCCCGGGGGAAGCTATGGCTACACCTTC	CAISHPGGSYGYTF
.	TRBV29-1	TRBJ1-1	.	TGCAGCGTTGATGAGGGGGGGGAGAACACTGAAGCTTTCTTT	CSVDEGGENTEAFF